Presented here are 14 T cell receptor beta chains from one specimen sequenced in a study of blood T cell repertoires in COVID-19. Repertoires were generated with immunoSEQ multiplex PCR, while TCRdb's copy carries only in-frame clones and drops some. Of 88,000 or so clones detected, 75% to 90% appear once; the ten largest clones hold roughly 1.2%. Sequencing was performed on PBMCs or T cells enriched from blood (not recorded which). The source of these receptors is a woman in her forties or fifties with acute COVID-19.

Here the CDR3 reads CASDVGALGSYEQYF. For the CDR3, the DNA is TGTGCCAGCGATGTAGGGGCTCTTGGGTCCTACGAGCAGTACTTC. V usage is TRBV6-5 and J usage is TRBJ2-7; D might be TRBD1 (5 bases). The V end was cut by 8 bases, the J end by 1 base, with 18 bases between. The germline CDR1 and CDR2 sequences are MNHEY and SVGAGI. The CDR3 is 15 amino acids.

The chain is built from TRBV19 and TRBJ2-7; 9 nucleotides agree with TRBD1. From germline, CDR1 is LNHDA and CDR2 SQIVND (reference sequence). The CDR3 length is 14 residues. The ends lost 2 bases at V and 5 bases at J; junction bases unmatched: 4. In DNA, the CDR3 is TGTGCCAGTAGTATAACCGGGACAGGGCACGAGCAGTACTTC. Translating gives CASSITGTGHEQYF.

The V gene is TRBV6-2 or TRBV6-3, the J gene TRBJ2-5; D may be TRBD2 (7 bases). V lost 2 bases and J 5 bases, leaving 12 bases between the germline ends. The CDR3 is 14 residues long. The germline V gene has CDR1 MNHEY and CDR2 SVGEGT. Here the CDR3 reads CASSYIRGGETQYF. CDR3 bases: TGTGCCAGCAGTTACATCAGGGGAGGGGAGACCCAGTACTTC.

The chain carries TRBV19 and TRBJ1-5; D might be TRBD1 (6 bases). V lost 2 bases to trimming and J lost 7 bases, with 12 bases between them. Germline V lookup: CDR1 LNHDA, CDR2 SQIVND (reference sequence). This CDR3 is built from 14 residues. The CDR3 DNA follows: TGTGCCAGTAGTATAAGAGGGGGAAGGCAGCCCCAGCATTTT. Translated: CASSIRGGRQPQHF.

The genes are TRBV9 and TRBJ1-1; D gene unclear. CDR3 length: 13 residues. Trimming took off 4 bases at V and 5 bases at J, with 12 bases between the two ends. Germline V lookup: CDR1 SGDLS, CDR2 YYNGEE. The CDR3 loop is CASSLGGQTEAFF. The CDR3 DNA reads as TGTGCCAGCAGCTTGGGAGGGCAGACTGAAGCTTTCTTT.

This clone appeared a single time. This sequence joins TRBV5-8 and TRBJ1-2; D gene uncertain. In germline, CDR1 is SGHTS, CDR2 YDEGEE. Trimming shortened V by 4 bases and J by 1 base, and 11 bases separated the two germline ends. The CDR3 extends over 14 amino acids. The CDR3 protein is CASSKEAGNYGYTF. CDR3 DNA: TGTGCCAGCAGCAAGGAAGCGGGTAACTATGGCTACACCTTC.

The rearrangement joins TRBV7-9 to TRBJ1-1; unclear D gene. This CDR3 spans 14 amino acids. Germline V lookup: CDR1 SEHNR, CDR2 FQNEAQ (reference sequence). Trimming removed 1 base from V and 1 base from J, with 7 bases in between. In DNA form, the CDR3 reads TGTGCCAGCAGCTTAGTGGCAGGGAACACTGAAGCTTTCTTT. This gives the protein CASSLVAGNTEAFF. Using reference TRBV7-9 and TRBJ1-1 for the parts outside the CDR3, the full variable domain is DTGVSQNPRHKITKRGQNVTFRCDPISEHNRLYWYRQTLGQGPEFLTYFQNEAQLEKSRLLSDRFSAERPKGSFSTLEIQRTEQGDSAMYLCASSLVAGNTEAFFGQGTRLTVV.

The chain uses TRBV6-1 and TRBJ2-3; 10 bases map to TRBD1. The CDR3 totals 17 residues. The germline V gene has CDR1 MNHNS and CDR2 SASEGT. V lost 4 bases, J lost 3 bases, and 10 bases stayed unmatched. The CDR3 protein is CASSGQGANLITDTQYF. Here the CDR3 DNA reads TGTGCCAGCAGTGGACAGGGGGCGAATCTTATTACAGATACGCAGTATTTT.

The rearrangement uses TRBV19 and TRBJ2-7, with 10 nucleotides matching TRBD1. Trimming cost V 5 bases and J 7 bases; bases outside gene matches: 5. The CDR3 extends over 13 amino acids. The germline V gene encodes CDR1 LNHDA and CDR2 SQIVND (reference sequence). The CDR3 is CASSGTGVGEQYF. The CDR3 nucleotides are TGTGCCAGTAGTGGGACAGGGGTCGGGGAGCAGTACTTC.

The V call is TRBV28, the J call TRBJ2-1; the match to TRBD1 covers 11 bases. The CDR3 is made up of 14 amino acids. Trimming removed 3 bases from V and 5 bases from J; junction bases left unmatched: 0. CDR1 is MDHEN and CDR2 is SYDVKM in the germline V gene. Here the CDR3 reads CASSLGQGDNEQFF. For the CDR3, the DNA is TGTGCCAGCAGTTTGGGACAGGGGGACAATGAGCAGTTCTTC. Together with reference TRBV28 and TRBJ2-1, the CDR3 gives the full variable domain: DVKVTQSSRYLVKRTGEKVFLECVQDMDHENMFWYRQDPGLGLRLIYFSYDVKMKEKGDIPEGYSVSREKKERFSLILESASTNQTSMYLCASSLGQGDNEQFFGPGTRLTVL.

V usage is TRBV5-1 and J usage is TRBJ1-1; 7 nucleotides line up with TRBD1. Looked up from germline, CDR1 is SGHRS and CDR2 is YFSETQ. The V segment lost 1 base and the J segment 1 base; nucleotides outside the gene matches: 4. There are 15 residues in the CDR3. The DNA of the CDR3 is TGCGCCAGCAGCTTGACAGGGGAAGGGAACACTGAAGCTTTCTTT. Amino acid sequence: CASSLTGEGNTEAFF.

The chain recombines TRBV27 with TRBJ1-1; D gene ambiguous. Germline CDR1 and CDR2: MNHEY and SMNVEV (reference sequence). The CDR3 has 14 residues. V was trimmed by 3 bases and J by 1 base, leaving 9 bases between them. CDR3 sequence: CASSFSPGNTEAFF. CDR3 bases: TGTGCCAGCAGTTTTTCACCCGGGAACACTGAAGCTTTCTTT.

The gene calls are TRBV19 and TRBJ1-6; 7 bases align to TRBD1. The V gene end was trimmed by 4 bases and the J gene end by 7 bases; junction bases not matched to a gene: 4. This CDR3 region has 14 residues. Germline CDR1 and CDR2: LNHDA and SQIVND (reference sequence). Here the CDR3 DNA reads TGTGCCAGTAGTAGGACAGGACCCAATTCACCCCTCCACTTT. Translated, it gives CASSRTGPNSPLHF.

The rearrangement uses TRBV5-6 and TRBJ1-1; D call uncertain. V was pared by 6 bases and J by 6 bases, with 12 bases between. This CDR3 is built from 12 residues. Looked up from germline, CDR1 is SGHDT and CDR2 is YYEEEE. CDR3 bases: TGTGCCAGCACTCGGGAGTGGGCTGAAGCTTTCTTT. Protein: CASTREWAEAFF.